The TCR beta chain under discussion was sequenced for a study of cytomegalovirus exposure and HLA in healthy donors. The CDR3 contains 13 residues. Germline CDR1 reads MDHEN; CDR2 reads SYDVKM. Trimming pared 5 bases from V and 4 bases from J, leaving 11 bases between. Both 60 Vbeta primers and 13 Jbeta primers went into the PCR. Measured with immunoSEQ multiplex PCR; TCRdb has only the in-frame clones, and not every one. The table lists 110,000 to 150,000 clones, around 10% of them singletons. V and J are TRBV28 and TRBJ1-2; D possibly corresponds to TRBD1 (6 bases). The TCR was taken from a male donor in good health and CMV-seronegative. Sequencing was performed on PBMCs. CDR3 nucleotide sequence: TGTGCCAGCAGTCAAGGGGGGGCCTATGGCTACACCTTC. Protein product: CASSQGGAYGYTF.